Below are 10 T cell receptor beta chains sequenced from a single sample in a study of T cell changes during pregnancy in multiple sclerosis. Profiling relied on immunoSEQ multiplex PCR, and the TCRdb table lists in-frame clones only, not all of them. The data contain about 79,000 clones, approximately 90% of them singletons. The source was CD4+ T cells from peripheral blood mononuclear cells, collected in the second trimester of pregnancy. The receptors here all came from a female donor with multiple sclerosis, enrolled in a pregnancy study.

The rearrangement joins TRBV19 to TRBJ1-1, with TRBD1 matching 12 bases. The trim removed 6 bases at V and 1 base at J, leaving 9 bases unmatched. Germline V gives CDR1 LNHDA, CDR2 SQIVND (reference sequence). There are 17 residues in the CDR3. The DNA for the CDR3 is TGTGCCAGTAGGGGACAGGGGGCATACATTAGGAACACTGAAGCTTTCTTT. It specifies CASRGQGAYIRNTEAFF.

V and J are TRBV19 and TRBJ1-2, with 8 bases aligning to TRBD1. The CDR3 is 12 residues long. After removal of 9 bases from V and 4 bases from J, the junction contained 4 bases not matched to a gene. CDR1 is LNHDA, CDR2 SQIVND, per germline (reference sequence). CDR3: CASTQGGYGYTF. CDR3 coding DNA: TGTGCCAGCACACAGGGGGGCTATGGCTACACCTTC.

The J gene is TRBJ2-5, the V gene TRBV5-1; perhaps TRBD2 as D (6 bases). The V and J ends lost 3 bases and 2 bases respectively, with 11 bases between them. The germline V gene has CDR1 SGHRS and CDR2 YFSETQ. CDR3 length: 14 residues. DNA for the CDR3: TGCGCCAGCAGCTCGTGGACTAAGCAAGAGACCCAGTACTTC. Its protein is CASSSWTKQETQYF.

The rearrangement links TRBV4-1 to TRBJ1-1, with 8 nucleotides matching TRBD1. The CDR3 has 15 residues. V trimming: 1 base; J trimming: 5 bases; junction bases outside the gene matches: 6. Germline lookup yields CDR1 MGHRA and CDR2 YSYEKL. CDR3 nucleotide sequence: TGCGCCAGCAGCCAAGTCGGACAGGGAGAAACTGAAGCTTTCTTT. Its translation: CASSQVGQGETEAFF.

The chain is built from TRBV5-1 and TRBJ2-2; TRBD2 might be the D (5 bases). Trimming removed 2 bases from V and 0 bases from J, with 11 bases in between. CDR3 length: 16 amino acids. In germline, CDR1 is SGHRS, CDR2 YFSETQ. The DNA of the CDR3 is TGCGCCAGCAGCTTAAATGGACTCCCGAACACCGGGGAGCTGTTTTTT. Translation: CASSLNGLPNTGELFF.

The chain carries TRBV5-1 and TRBJ2-3; D may be TRBD1 (5 bases). The CDR3 is 15 amino acids. The V gene lost 6 bases and the J gene lost 0 bases, with 14 bases spanning the gap. Germline V CDR1 and CDR2: SGHRS, YFSETQ. Here the CDR3 reads CASKQGYGSTDTQYF. For the CDR3, the DNA is TGCGCCAGCAAGCAGGGTTATGGGAGCACAGATACGCAGTATTTT.

The V call is TRBV4-2, the J call TRBJ2-1, with TRBD2 matching over 13 bases. CDR1 is LGHNA, CDR2 YNFKEQ, per germline. The junction had 3 bases not matched to a gene; V was cut back by 1 base and J by 6 bases. This CDR3 region has 16 residues. CDR3 residues: CASSQAGTSGINEQFF. CDR3 nucleotides: TGTGCCAGCAGCCAAGCCGGGACTAGCGGGATCAATGAGCAGTTCTTC.

V usage is TRBV4-1 and J usage is TRBJ1-4, with 7 bases matching TRBD1. The ends lost 6 bases at V and 7 bases at J; junction bases unmatched: 11. Germline V gene lookup returns CDR1 MGHRA and CDR2 YSYEKL. This CDR3 is built from 15 residues. The CDR3 reads CASSQRTGVGEKLFF. CDR3 sequence (DNA): TGCGCCAGCAGTCAAAGAACAGGGGTCGGTGAAAAACTGTTTTTT.

The chain recombines TRBV5-1 with TRBJ1-4, with D hard to call. CDR1 is SGHRS and CDR2 is YFSETQ in the germline V gene. The length of the CDR3 is 14 residues. The V gene lost 3 bases and the J gene lost 4 bases, with 10 bases spanning the gap. The CDR3 coding sequence is TGCGCCAGCAGCTCCACGGGAAATAATGAAAAACTGTTTTTT. Translating gives CASSSTGNNEKLFF. Variable domain in full (rest from reference TRBV5-1 and TRBJ1-4): KAGVTQTPRYLIKTRGQQVTLSCSPISGHRSVSWYQQTPGQGLQFLFEYFSETQRNKGNFPGRFSGRQFSNSRSEMNVSTLELGDSALYLCASSSTGNNEKLFFGSGTQLSVL.

This chain uses TRBV11-3 with TRBJ2-1; D is unresolved. Per the germline V gene, CDR1 is SGHNT and CDR2 is YENEEA. CDR3 length: 15 amino acids. Trimming removed 4 bases from V and 3 bases from J, with 13 bases in between. The CDR3 sequence is CASSSGNRRYNEQFF. CDR3 nucleotides: TGTGCCAGCAGCTCCGGTAACAGACGCTACAATGAGCAGTTCTTC.